Listed here are 3 T cell receptor beta chains from one sample, sequenced in a study of T cell clusters in autoimmune cytopenias. TRB amplification used approximately 250 ng of peripheral blood genomic DNA. Multiplex touch-down PCR amplified TRB using TRB-A and TRB-B pools in one tube. TCRdb reprocessed the multiplex PCR reads and stores each CDR3 protein as one record, lacking DNA. The repertoire table contains approximately 12,000 distinct CDR3 sequences. The same data also went into a second study, on T cell repertoires in aging, cancer and after chemotherapy.

The specimen sequenced was peripheral blood. The receptors were sampled from a human donor in good health.

This rearrangement joins TRBV28 to TRBJ1-4. CDR1 and CDR2 from the germline V gene are MDHEN and SYDVKM. This CDR3 contains 16 residues. This CDR3 is CASSSPSRVGREKLFF.

V gene TRBV5-1 combines with J gene TRBJ2-3; as DNA is missing, the TRBD1 call by TCRdb cannot be tested. Per the germline V gene, CDR1 is SGHRS and CDR2 is YFSETQ. There are 13 residues in the CDR3. The CDR3 protein is CASTRDRADTQYF.

By frequency, this clonotype registers medium-sized (0.01 to 0.1%). The chain uses TRBV7-9 and TRBJ1-1. The CDR3 is 13 residues long. Germline V gene lookup returns CDR1 SEHNR and CDR2 FQNEAQ (reference sequence). Here the CDR3 reads CASSLLANTEAFF.